The sequence of this T cell receptor (beta chain) was determined in a study of long-term antiretroviral therapy in people with HIV. Study outcomes and limitations: Clonal expansions arising prior to ART prevailed in the repertoire at every time point.

This clone has only a few counts. Antigen unknown. The germline V gene has CDR1 SGHAT and CDR2 FQNNGV. The V end was cut by 1 base, the J end by 2 bases, with 12 bases between. CDR3 length: 15 amino acids. An immunoSEQ assay, version v3.0, was performed at survey level. The method was immunoSEQ multiplex PCR; TCRdb's version includes in-frame clones alone and lacks a portion of them. The profile shows about 20,000 clones, approximately 86% of them singletons. This TCR came from a man between 18 and 35 years old with HIV. The starting material was unsorted PBMCs, obtained 2.1 years after starting antiretroviral therapy. The chain is built from TRBV11-2 and TRBJ2-7; a weak D match, TRBD1 (5 bases). The CDR3 sequence is CASSLAADSTYEQYF. The DNA of the CDR3 is TGTGCCAGCAGCTTAGCGGCCGACAGCACCTACGAGCAGTACTTC.